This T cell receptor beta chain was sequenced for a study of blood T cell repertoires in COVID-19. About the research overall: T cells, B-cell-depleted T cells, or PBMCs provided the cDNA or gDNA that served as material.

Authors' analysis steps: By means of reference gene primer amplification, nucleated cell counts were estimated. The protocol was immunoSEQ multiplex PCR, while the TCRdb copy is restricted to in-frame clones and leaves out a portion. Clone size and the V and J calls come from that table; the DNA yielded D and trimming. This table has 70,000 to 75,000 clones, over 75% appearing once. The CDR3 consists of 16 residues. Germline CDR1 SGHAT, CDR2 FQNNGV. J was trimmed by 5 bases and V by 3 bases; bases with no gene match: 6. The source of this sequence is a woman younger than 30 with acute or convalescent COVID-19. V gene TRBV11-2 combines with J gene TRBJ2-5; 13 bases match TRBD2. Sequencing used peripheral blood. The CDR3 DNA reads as TGTGCCAGCAGCTTGGGACTAGCGGGACGCGAGGAGACCCAGTACTTC. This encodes CASSLGLAGREETQYF. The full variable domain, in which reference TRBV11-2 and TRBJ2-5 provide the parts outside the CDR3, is EAGVAQSPRYKIIEKRQSVAFWCNPISGHATLYWYQQILGQGPKLLIQFQNNGVVDDSQLPKDRFSAERLKGVDSTLKIQPAKLEDSAVYLCASSLGLAGREETQYFGPGTRLLVL.